Listed below are T cell receptor beta chains from one sample, sequenced in a study of blood T cell repertoires in COVID-19. Repertoires were generated with immunoSEQ multiplex PCR, while TCRdb's copy carries only in-frame clones and drops some. This table has some 180,000 clones, approximately 80% appearing once. Input material: peripheral blood. The receptors here all came from a woman between 40 and 55 years old with COVID-19, enrolled during active disease. Both conserved end residues are part of each CDR3. A D gene is named only where the DNA matches it firmly. Size tells how often a clone was seen (once, few, many) or the class of an expanded clone, and some rows leave it out.

>NA|TRBJ1-1|NA|TRBV12-5
CASGLGGYTEAFF
TGTGCTAGTGGTTTGGGCGGTTACACTGAAGCTTTCTTT
>NA|TRBJ2-1|NA|TRBV24-1
CATSDLTGAYNEQFF
TGTGCCACCAGTGATTTGACGGGAGCGTACAATGAGCAGTTCTTC
>TRBD1|TRBJ1-2|NA|TRBV11-2
CASSLWVTGIDYGYTF
TGTGCCAGCAGCTTATGGGTGACAGGGATAGATTATGGCTACACCTTC
>TRBD1|TRBJ2-7|once|TRBV3-1/TRBV3-2
CASSQGDRGRDEQYF
TGTGCCAGCAGCCAAGGTGACAGGGGCCGTGACGAGCAGTACTTC
>NA|TRBJ2-7|NA|TRBV27
CASSLRGDEQYF
TGTGCCAGCAGTTTACGAGGAGACGAGCAGTACTTC
>TRBD2|TRBJ2-1|once|TRBV24-1
CATSDPYGLAGEREQFF
TGTGCCACCAGTGATCCATACGGGCTAGCGGGAGAACGTGAGCAGTTCTTC
>NA|TRBJ1-1|NA|TRBV18
CASSRNAGNTEAFF
TGTGCCAGCTCACGAAATGCTGGCAACACTGAAGCTTTCTTT
>NA|TRBJ1-1|NA|TRBV5-1
CASSLGHTEAFF
TGCGCCAGCAGCTTGGGGCACACTGAAGCTTTCTTT
>NA|TRBJ1-5|NA|TRBV27
CASSKWGGDQPQHF
TGTGCCAGCAGTAAATGGGGCGGGGATCAGCCCCAGCATTTT
>TRBD1|TRBJ2-5|few|TRBV6-5
CASIPGQGAETQYF
TGTGCCAGCATTCCGGGACAGGGGGCAGAGACCCAGTACTTC
>NA|TRBJ2-7|NA|TRBV6-4
CASSVVPERSLVYEQYF
TGTGCCAGCAGTGTTGTCCCCGAGCGGAGTTTGGTCTACGAGCAGTACTTC
>TRBD1|TRBJ2-7|NA|TRBV10-1
CASGQGDYEQYF
TGCGCCAGCGGACAGGGTGACTACGAGCAGTACTTC
>TRBD1|TRBJ2-7|NA|TRBV27
CASSLYGSGQGVHYEQYF
TGTGCCAGCAGTTTATATGGGTCGGGCCAGGGGGTTCACTACGAGCAGTACTTC
>NA|TRBJ1-6|NA|TRBV3-1/TRBV3-2
CASGKTALNSPLHF
TGTGCCAGCGGAAAGACAGCGTTAAATTCACCCCTCCACTTT
>TRBD2|TRBJ2-3|NA|TRBV6-6
CASSYSTSGGTDTQYF
TGTGCCAGCAGTTATTCAACTAGCGGTGGCACAGATACGCAGTATTTT
>NA|TRBJ1-4|NA|TRBV9
CASSLRGARPEKLFF
TGTGCCAGCAGCCTTCGGGGGGCTAGGCCTGAAAAACTGTTTTTT
>NA|TRBJ1-4|NA|TRBV6-6
CASSVPRATNEKLFF
TGTGCCAGCAGTGTCCCCCGCGCAACTAATGAAAAACTGTTTTTT
>NA|TRBJ1-3|once|TRBV18
CASSPLLGGSSGNTIYF
TGTGCCAGCTCACCACTACTGGGCGGGAGCTCTGGAAACACCATATATTTT
>TRBD2|TRBJ2-3|few|TRBV5-1
CASSRLAGDTDTQYF
TGCGCCAGCAGCCGCCTAGCGGGGGACACAGATACGCAGTATTTT
>NA|TRBJ1-2|once|TRBV5-4
CASSLSQGSYGYTF
TGTGCCAGCAGCTTAAGCCAGGGGAGCTATGGCTACACCTTC
>TRBD2|TRBJ2-3|NA|TRBV4-1
CASSQGLAGRDTQYF
TGCGCCAGCAGCCAAGGACTAGCGGGCCGTGATACGCAGTATTTT
>NA|TRBJ2-7|NA|TRBV2
CASRGVPYEQYF
TGTGCCAGCAGGGGAGTCCCCTACGAGCAGTACTTC
>NA|TRBJ2-1|once|TRBV15
CATSRDKAGINEQFF
TGTGCCACCAGCAGAGATAAGGCAGGGATAAATGAGCAGTTCTTC
>NA|TRBJ1-4|NA|TRBV6-1
CASSGIGEGVTGTNEKLFF
TGTGCCAGCAGTGGGATCGGAGAAGGGGTCACTGGAACTAATGAAAAACTGTTTTTT
>TRBD1|TRBJ1-3|NA|TRBV2
CASRQGAGNTIYF
TGTGCCAGTAGACAGGGGGCCGGAAACACCATATATTTT
>NA|TRBJ1-2|NA|TRBV6-1
CASSEGLYGYTF
TGTGCCAGCAGTGAAGGTCTTTATGGCTACACCTTC
>NA|TRBJ1-3|NA|TRBV6-6
CATKDGRGSGNTIYF
TGTGCCACCAAGGACGGAAGGGGCTCTGGAAACACCATATATTTT
>TRBD2|TRBJ2-5|NA|TRBV5-4
CASSRSSSGKEQETQYF
TGTGCCAGCAGCCGGTCCTCTAGCGGAAAAGAACAAGAGACCCAGTACTTC
>NA|TRBJ1-2|NA|TRBV3-1/TRBV3-2
CASSQEGATLYGYTF
TGTGCCAGCAGCCAAGAGGGGGCGACCCTCTATGGCTACACCTTC
>NA|TRBJ1-2|NA|TRBV11-1
CASRATGNYGYTF
TGTGCCAGCAGGGCTACAGGAAACTATGGCTACACCTTC
>NA|TRBJ1-2|NA|TRBV24-1
CATSDLGQGPGGYTF
TGTGCCACCAGTGATTTAGGTCAGGGGCCAGGGGGCTACACCTTC
>TRBD1|TRBJ2-2|NA|TRBV4-2
CASSPRQGNTGELFF
TGTGCCAGCAGCCCCCGACAGGGGAACACCGGGGAGCTGTTTTTT
>NA|TRBJ1-5|NA|TRBV6-5
CASSRLGGTGQPQHF
TGTGCCAGCAGTAGACTTGGGGGGACGGGTCAGCCCCAGCATTTT
>NA|TRBJ1-1|NA|TRBV27
CASSTRTGNTEAFF
TGTGCCAGCAGTACCCGTACAGGGAACACTGAAGCTTTCTTT
>NA|TRBJ2-7|NA|TRBV19
CASSIVGPGNNEQYF
TGTGCCAGTAGTATAGTCGGGCCGGGAAACAACGAGCAGTACTTC
>TRBD1|TRBJ1-2|NA|TRBV14
CASSQTGAYGYTF
TGTGCCAGCAGCCAAACAGGGGCCTATGGCTACACCTTC
>TRBD1|TRBJ2-7|once|TRBV5-1
CASSVGQALHYEQYF
TGCGCCAGCAGCGTGGGACAGGCCCTTCACTACGAGCAGTACTTC
>NA|TRBJ2-7|NA|TRBV29-1
CSVDVGSYEQYF
TGCAGCGTTGATGTCGGCTCCTACGAGCAGTACTTC